This T cell receptor (beta chain) was recorded in a study of vaccination and CD4 T cells after COVID-19 (dated by TCRdb to 2022 to 2024). Regarding the complete study: Convalescent patients had a positive SARS-CoV-2 result on nasal swab PCR, and of these patients, several had mild disease and one had severe disease. Post-vaccine blood samples were collected a median of around 70 days after the second vaccine dose, ranging from roughly 12 to 241 days. The convalescent cohort included six males and four females, with two Hispanic individuals, seven Caucasians, two Asians and one multiracial person. Post-COVID blood samples from convalescent patients were collected a median of roughly 100 days after diagnosis, with a range of 35 to 161 days. Participants received two doses of either the Pfizer-BioNTech BNT162b2 vaccine (n=8) or the Moderna mRNA-1273 vaccine (n=2). The spike-specific CD4+ TCR repertoire was compared before and after mRNA vaccination in ten to eleven COVID-19 convalescent patients and a handful of infection-naive healthy vaccine recipients. For stimulating the cultures, overlapping spike peptide pools were used, derived from SARS-CoV-2 as well as from the common cold coronaviruses HCoV-NL63, HCoV-OC43 and HCoV-229E. As controls, cultures received a CEFX viral epitope pool (the positive control), an HIV-1 Nef peptide pool (the negative control), or no peptide at all. General study outcomes and caveats: Only a relatively small number of convalescent patients were included in the study, and early timepoints following natural infection were not analyzed. In convalescent patients, a median 86.3% of post-vaccine SARS-CoV-2-reactive clones were detected only after vaccination, suggesting vaccine-specific priming. The median count of SARS-CoV-2-reactive clonotypes went up from about 23 after infection to a few dozen after vaccination, although the change was not significant. Of the vaccine-specific clones in convalescent patients, 304 of 307, or nearly all, reacted only to SARS-CoV-2 spike and did not cross-react with common cold coronaviruses.

The treatment or condition label on this specimen signifies: approximately 11-day PBMC culture with coronavirus spike peptide pools or control peptides (ViraFEST assay). To expand antigen-specific T cells with peptide pools and then pick out the expanded clonotypes through TCR sequencing, the study relied on the ViraFEST assay. The positive SARS-CoV-2 PCR tests of the convalescent patients were dated from March to December 2020, before the Alpha, Beta and Delta variants emerged in the United States. PBMCs were cultured at around 2 million per well in IMDM supplemented with 5% human AB serum and about 10 IU/ml IL-2, with approximately 11 ug/ml peptide pools added. Half of the culture medium was replaced with fresh IL-2-containing medium on days 3 and 7. After 10 days of culture, CD4+ T cells were isolated by negative selection with the EasySep CD4+ T cell isolation kit. Ficoll-Paque Plus gradient centrifugation was used to isolate PBMCs from whole blood, and the isolated PBMCs were then either used fresh or cryopreserved at -140C. In general, triplicate wells were set up for every culture condition.

Points on this clonotype: Its antigen is not yet known. Nothing much larger sits one base from this clone, and base qualities are not available.

Library method: PCR. TCR sequencing of DNA from cultured CD4+ T cells used the Oncomine TCR Beta short-read assay at the Johns Hopkins FTIC core. Genomic DNA was extracted from the cultured CD4+ T cells with the QIAamp micro DNA kit. The Oncomine TCR Beta libraries from cultured CD4+ T cells were pooled using unique dual indexes and then sequenced on an Illumina iSeq 100. As for the authors' bioinformatics: Non-productive sequences were removed, and CDR3s that did not start with C, did not end with F or W, or were shorter than 7 amino acids were discarded. The MANAFEST web application was used to identify antigen-specific clonotypes by comparing peptide-stimulated wells against reference wells and other culture wells. For a clone to be called positive, the clone needed an FDR below 0.05, an odds ratio above 5, and a productive frequency above 0.1% in at least two of three replicate wells. Cross-reactive clonotypes were defined as significantly expanded in both SARS-CoV-2 spike wells and at least one common cold coronavirus spike condition. CDR3 homology was assessed with Levenshtein distances (stringdist) and unrooted phylogenetic trees (ape) in R version 3.6.1. Using fastp at Q25 and MiXCR, TCRdb reprocessed the public reads and kept productive beta chains. Each entry is one CDR3 protein sequence, shown with its most common DNA and genes. The authors' filters were not applied to this entry. For this sample there are some 20,000 distinct CDR3 sequences; around 50% appear just once. 10% of the sample is in the top ten clones.

The germline V gene sets CDR1 to MNHNS and CDR2 to SASEGT. The CDR3 contains 13 residues, cysteine and phenylalanine counted. Only the CDR3 part of the read is kept: 39 bases, read in frame from the first base. Between the V and J ends, shortened by 5 bases and 4 bases respectively, the junction contains 9 bases. This clonotype was obtained from a human donor who had recovered from COVID-19. The chain joins TRBV6-1 to TRBJ2-1; TRBD1 is possibly the D segment (6 matching bases). The sequenced material came from CD4+ T cells from blood, cultured in vitro. The CDR3 reads CASSPQGYNEQFF. The nucleotide sequence is given as TGTGCCAGCAGTCCCCAGGGGTACAATGAGCAGTTCTTC.